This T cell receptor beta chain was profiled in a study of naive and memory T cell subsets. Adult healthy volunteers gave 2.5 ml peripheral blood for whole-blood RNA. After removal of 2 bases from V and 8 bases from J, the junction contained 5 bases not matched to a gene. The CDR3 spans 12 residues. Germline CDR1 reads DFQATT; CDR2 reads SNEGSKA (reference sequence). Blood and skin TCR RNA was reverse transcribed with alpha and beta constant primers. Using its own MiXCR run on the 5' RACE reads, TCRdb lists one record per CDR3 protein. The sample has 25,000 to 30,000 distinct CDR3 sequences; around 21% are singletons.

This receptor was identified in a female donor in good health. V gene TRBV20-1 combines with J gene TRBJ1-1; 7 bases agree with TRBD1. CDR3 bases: TGCAGTGCTAGACCACCGGACAGGGAAGCTTTCTTT. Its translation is CSARPPDREAFF.